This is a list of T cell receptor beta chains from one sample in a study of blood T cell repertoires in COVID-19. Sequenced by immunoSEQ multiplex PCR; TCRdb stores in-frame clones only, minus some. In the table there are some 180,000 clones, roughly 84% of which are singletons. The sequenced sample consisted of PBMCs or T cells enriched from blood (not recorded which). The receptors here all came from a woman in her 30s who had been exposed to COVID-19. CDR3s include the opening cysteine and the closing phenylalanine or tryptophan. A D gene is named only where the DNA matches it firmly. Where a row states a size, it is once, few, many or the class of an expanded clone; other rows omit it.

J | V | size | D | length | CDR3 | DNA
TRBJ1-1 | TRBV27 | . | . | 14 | CASSLRGFNTEAFF | TGTGCCAGCAGTTTAAGAGGATTTAACACTGAAGCTTTCTTT
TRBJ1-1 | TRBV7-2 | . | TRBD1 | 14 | CASSTRTGKVKAFF | TGTGCCAGCAGCACTCGGACAGGGAAGGTGAAAGCTTTCTTT
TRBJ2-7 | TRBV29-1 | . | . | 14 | CSVEGGRGVWEQYF | TGCAGCGTTGAAGGAGGCAGGGGAGTTTGGGAGCAGTACTTC
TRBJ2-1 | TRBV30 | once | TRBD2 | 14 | CAFSGGASYNEQFF | TGTGCCTTTAGCGGGGGGGCCTCCTACAATGAGCAGTTCTTC
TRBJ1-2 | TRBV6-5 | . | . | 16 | CASSSPLTQEIYGYTF | TGTGCCAGCAGTTCCCCATTGACACAGGAAATCTATGGCTACACCTTC
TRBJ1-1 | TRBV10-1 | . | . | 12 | CASSELAGGAFF | TGCGCCAGCAGTGAATTGGCGGGGGGTGCTTTCTTT
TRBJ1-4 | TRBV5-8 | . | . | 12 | CASSSDRKELFF | TGTGCCAGCAGCTCTGACAGGAAGGAACTGTTTTTT
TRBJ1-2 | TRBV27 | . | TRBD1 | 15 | CASRHGDQGADGYTF | TGTGCCAGCAGGCATGGAGATCAGGGGGCAGATGGCTACACCTTC
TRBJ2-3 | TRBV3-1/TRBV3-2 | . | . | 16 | CASSQASSAPTDTQYF | TGTGCCAGCAGCCAAGCCTCCAGCGCGCCGACTGATACGCAGTATTTT
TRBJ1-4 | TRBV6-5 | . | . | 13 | CASRPTENEKLFF | TGTGCCAGCAGACCTACAGAGAATGAAAAACTGTTTTTT
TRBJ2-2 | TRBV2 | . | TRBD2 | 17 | CASSGATGGTGTGELFF | TGTGCCAGCAGTGGGGCAACGGGGGGGACGGGCACCGGGGAGCTGTTTTTT
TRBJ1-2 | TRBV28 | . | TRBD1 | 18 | CASSSRTGQGTGGIGYTF | TGTGCCAGCAGTTCGAGAACCGGACAGGGGACGGGGGGTATTGGCTACACCTTC
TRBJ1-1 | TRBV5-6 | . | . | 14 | CASSLLGAQTEAFF | TGTGCCAGCAGCTTGTTGGGGGCGCAGACTGAAGCTTTCTTT
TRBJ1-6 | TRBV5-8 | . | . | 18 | CASSSKVAGQVFFRPLHF | TGTGCCAGCAGCTCAAAGGTAGCAGGGCAAGTCTTTTTTCGGCCCCTCCACTTT
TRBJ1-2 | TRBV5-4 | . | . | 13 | CASSLLGQDGYTF | TGTGCCAGCAGCTTGTTGGGTCAGGATGGCTACACCTTC
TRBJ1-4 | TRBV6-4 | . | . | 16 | CASSETTQGSYEKLFF | TGTGCCAGCAGTGAAACGACACAAGGTTCATATGAAAAACTGTTTTTT
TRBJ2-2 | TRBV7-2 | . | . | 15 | CASSLRGVNTGELFF | TGTGCCAGCAGCTTACGAGGAGTGAACACCGGGGAGCTGTTTTTT
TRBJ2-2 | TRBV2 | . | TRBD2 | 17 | CASSAGLAGGSTGELFF | TGTGCCAGCAGTGCGGGACTAGCGGGGGGCTCCACCGGGGAGCTGTTTTTT
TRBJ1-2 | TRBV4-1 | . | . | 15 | CASSQDPTGIYGYTF | TGCGCCAGCAGCCAAGACCCCACAGGTATCTATGGCTACACCTTC
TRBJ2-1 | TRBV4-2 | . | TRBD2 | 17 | CASSQEWGSGGADEQFF | TGTGCCAGCAGCCAAGAATGGGGAAGCGGGGGGGCGGATGAGCAGTTCTTC
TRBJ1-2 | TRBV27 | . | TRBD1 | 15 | CASSFRPGQGVGYTF | TGTGCCAGCAGTTTTCGCCCCGGACAGGGGGTTGGCTACACCTTC
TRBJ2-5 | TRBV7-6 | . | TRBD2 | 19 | CASSFGTSGADMTTETQYF | TGTGCCAGCAGCTTTGGGACTAGCGGGGCGGATATGACTACGGAGACCCAGTACTTC
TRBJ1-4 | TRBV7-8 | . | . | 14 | CASSSLGPGEKLFF | TGTGCCAGCAGCTCCCTAGGACCGGGAGAAAAACTGTTTTTT
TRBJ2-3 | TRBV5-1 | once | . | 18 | CASSLAKGGQGFTDTQYF | TGCGCCAGCAGCTTGGCCAAAGGAGGCCAGGGGTTCACAGATACGCAGTATTTT
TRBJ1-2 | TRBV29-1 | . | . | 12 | CSVWGGAGGYTF | TGCAGCGTTTGGGGGGGGGCCGGTGGCTACACCTTC
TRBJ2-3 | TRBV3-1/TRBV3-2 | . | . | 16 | CASSHPQGLYTDTQYF | TGTGCCAGCAGCCATCCCCAGGGTCTTTACACAGATACGCAGTATTTT
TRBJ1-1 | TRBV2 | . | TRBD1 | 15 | CASSPGPRQGIEAFF | TGTGCCAGCAGCCCCGGACCAAGACAGGGGATTGAAGCTTTCTTT
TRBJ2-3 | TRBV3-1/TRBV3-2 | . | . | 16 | CASSPRDGGRTDTQYF | TGTGCCAGCAGCCCCCGGGACGGGGGACGCACAGATACGCAGTATTTT
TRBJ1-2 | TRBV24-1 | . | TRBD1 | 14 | CATSDGGTGAGYTF | TGTGCCACCAGTGATGGAGGGACAGGGGCTGGCTACACCTTC
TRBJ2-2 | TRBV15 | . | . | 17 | CATSRPGRGGRTGELFF | TGTGCCACCAGCAGACCTGGGAGGGGGGGCAGAACCGGGGAGCTGTTTTTT
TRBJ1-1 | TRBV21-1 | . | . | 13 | CARGCGANTEAFF | TGTGCCAGGGGTTGTGGGGCTAACACTGAAGCTTTCTTT
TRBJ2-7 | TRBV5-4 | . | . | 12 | CASKGEGYEQYF | TGTGCCAGCAAGGGGGAAGGCTACGAGCAGTACTTC
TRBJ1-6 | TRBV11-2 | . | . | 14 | CASSSPGQYSPLHF | TGTGCCAGCAGCTCACCCGGACAGTATTCACCCCTCCACTTT
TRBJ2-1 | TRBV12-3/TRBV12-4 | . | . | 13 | CASTNAGFPEQFF | TGTGCCAGCACCAACGCAGGGTTCCCGGAGCAGTTCTTC
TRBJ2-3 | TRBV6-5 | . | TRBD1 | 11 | CASSYSDRRYF | TGTGCCAGCAGTTACTCGGACAGGCGGTATTTT
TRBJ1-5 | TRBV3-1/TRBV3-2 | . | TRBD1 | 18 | CASSQDLRTGDSNQPQHF | TGTGCCAGCAGCCAAGATCTGAGGACAGGGGATAGCAATCAGCCCCAGCATTTT
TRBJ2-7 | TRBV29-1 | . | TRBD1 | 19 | CSVAVELEGTAHDTYEQYF | TGCAGCGTTGCGGTTGAGTTAGAGGGGACAGCTCACGATACCTACGAGCAGTACTTC
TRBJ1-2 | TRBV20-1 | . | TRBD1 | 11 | CSASQGGGYTF | TGCAGTGCCAGCCAGGGGGGTGGCTACACCTTC
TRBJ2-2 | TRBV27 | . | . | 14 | CASRMGQNTGELFF | TGTGCCAGCCGGATGGGACAGAACACCGGGGAGCTGTTTTTT
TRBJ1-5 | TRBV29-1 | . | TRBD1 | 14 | CSVKQGDSNQPQHF | TGCAGCGTGAAACAGGGGGATAGCAATCAGCCCCAGCATTTT
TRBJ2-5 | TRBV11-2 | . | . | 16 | CASSLRSGIGRETQYF | TGTGCCAGCAGCTTAAGGTCAGGCATAGGGAGGGAGACCCAGTACTTC
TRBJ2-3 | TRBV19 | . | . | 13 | CAISRGSTDTQYF | TGTGCAATCAGCCGGGGGAGCACAGATACGCAGTATTTT
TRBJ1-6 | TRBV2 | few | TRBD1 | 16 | CASSTGQGGQRPPLHF | TGTGCCAGCAGCACGGGACAGGGCGGCCAGAGGCCACCCCTCCACTTT
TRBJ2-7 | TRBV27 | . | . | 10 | CASPGAEQYF | TGTGCCAGTCCAGGTGCCGAGCAGTACTTC
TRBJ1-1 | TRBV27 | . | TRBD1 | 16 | CASDDKGRGQNTEAFF | TGTGCCAGCGATGATAAGGGCAGGGGGCAAAACACTGAAGCTTTCTTT
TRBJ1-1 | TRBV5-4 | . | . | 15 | CASSSRSGTAGVAFF | TGTGCCAGCAGCTCGAGGTCCGGGACGGCGGGGGTAGCTTTCTTT
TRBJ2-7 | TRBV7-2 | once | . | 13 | CASSLTPTYEQYF | TGTGCCAGCAGCTTAACCCCTACCTACGAGCAGTACTTC
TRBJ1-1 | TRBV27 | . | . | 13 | CASSVTANTEAFF | TGTGCCAGCAGCGTGACAGCGAACACTGAAGCTTTCTTT
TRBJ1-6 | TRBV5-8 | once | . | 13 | CASKTRIGQPLHF | TGTGCCAGCAAGACTCGGATAGGACAACCCCTCCACTTT
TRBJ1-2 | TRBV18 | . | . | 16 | CASSPPRQTRHYGYTF | TGTGCCAGCTCACCACCAAGACAGACAAGACACTATGGCTACACCTTC
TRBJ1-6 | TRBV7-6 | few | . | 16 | CASSLAGTTGASPLHF | TGTGCCAGCAGCTTAGCCGGGACGACAGGCGCTTCACCCCTCCACTTT
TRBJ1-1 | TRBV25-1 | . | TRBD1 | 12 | CASGAGTGDAFF | TGTGCCAGCGGGGCCGGGACAGGGGACGCTTTCTTT
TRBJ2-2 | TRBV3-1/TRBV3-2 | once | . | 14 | CASSHGGNTGELFF | TGTGCCAGCAGCCACGGGGGGAACACCGGGGAGCTGTTTTTT
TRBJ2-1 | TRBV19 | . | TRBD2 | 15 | CASSRGGAFSGEQFF | TGTGCCAGTAGTCGCGGGGGGGCATTTTCAGGTGAGCAGTTCTTC